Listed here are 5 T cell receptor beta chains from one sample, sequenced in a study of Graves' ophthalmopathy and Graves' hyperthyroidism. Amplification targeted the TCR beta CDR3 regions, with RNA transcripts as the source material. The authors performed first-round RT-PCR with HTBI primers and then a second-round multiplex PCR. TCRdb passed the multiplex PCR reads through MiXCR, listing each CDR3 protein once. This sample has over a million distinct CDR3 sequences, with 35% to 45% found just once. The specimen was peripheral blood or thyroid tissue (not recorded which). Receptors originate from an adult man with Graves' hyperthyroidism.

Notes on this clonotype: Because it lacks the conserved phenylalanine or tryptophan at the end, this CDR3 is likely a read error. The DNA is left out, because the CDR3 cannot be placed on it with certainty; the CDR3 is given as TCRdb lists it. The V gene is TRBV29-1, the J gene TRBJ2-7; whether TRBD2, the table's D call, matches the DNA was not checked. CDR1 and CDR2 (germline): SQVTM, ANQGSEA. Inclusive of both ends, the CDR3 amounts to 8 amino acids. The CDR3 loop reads CSARFGQT.

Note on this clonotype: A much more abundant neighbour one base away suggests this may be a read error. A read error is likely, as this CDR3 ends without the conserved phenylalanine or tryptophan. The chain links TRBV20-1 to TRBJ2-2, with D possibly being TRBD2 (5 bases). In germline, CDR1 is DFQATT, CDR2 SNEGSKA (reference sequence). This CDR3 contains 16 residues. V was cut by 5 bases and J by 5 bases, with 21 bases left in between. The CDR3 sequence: CSALAPGGARTGELFV. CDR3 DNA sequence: TGCAGTGCTCTAGCCCCAGGAGGCGCTAGGACCGGGGAGCTGTTTGTT.

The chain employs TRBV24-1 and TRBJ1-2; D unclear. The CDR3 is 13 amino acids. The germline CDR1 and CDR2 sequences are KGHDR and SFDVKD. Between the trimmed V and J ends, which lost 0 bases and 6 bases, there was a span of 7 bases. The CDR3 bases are TGTGCCACCAGTGATTTGAGTACAGATGGCTACACCTTC. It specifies CATSDLSTDGYTF.

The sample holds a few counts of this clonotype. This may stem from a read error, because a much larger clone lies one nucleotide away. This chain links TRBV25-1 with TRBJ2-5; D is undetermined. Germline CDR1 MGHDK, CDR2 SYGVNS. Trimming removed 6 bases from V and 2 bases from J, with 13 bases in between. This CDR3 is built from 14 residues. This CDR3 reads CASRDLVVQETQYF. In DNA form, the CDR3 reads TGTGCCAGCAGGGATTTAGTGGTGCAAGAGACCCAGTACTTC.

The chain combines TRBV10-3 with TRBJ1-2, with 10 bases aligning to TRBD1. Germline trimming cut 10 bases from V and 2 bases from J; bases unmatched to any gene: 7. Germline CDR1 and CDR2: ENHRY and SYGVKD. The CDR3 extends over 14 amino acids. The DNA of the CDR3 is TGTGCCACCGGGCCGGGACAGGGGAACTATGGCTACACCTTC. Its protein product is CATGPGQGNYGYTF.